The present T cell receptor beta chain was sequenced within a study of cytomegalovirus exposure and HLA in healthy donors. General observations from the study: Later analysis placed DRB1 highest and HLA-C lowest in TCR association rates, which differed by HLA locus. It was confirmed in vitro that a few of the CMV-associated chains were specific for CMV antigens. Cytomegalovirus-associated status was assigned to roughly 160 TCR beta chains.

The study ran its PCR with 60 Vbeta and 13 Jbeta primers. The assay was immunoSEQ multiplex PCR, and TCRdb's table has in-frame clones only and misses some. The table has tens of thousands of clones, more than 65% seen once. This clone was observed a few times. The antigen remains undetermined. After removal of 8 bases from V and 3 bases from J, the junction contained 5 bases not matched to a gene. Germline CDR1 and CDR2: SNHLY and FYNNEI. This CDR3 is 13 amino acids long. This rearrangement joins TRBV2 to TRBJ2-7; 9 bases are shared with TRBD1. The source is a man aged 70-80 years in good health and CMV-seropositive. Source material: PBMCs. The CDR3 nucleotides are TGTGCCAGCCACGGGACAGGGATCTACGAGCAGTACTTC. Its protein product is CASHGTGIYEQYF.